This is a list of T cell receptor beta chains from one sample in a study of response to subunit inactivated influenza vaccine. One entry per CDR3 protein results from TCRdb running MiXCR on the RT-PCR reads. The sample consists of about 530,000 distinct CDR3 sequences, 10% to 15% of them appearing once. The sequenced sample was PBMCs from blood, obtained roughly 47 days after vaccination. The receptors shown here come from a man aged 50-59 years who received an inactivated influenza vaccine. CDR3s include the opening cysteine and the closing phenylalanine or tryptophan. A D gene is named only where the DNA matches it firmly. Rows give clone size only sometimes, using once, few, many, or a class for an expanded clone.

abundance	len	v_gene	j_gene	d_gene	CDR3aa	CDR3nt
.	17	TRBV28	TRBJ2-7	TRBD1	CASSFDPGQGLFAEQYF	TGTGCCAGCAGTTTTGATCCGGGACAGGGCCTCTTCGCCGAGCAGTACTTC
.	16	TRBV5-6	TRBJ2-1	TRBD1	CASSTLGQGAVDEQFF	TGTGCCAGCTCAACCCTGGGACAGGGGGCGGTCGATGAGCAGTTCTTC
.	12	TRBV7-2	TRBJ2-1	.	CASSLVRSEQFF	TGTGCCAGCAGCTTAGTTAGAAGTGAGCAGTTCTTC
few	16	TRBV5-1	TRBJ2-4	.	CASSLGREIAKNIQYF	TGCGCCAGCAGCTTGGGACGAGAGATAGCCAAAAACATTCAGTACTTC
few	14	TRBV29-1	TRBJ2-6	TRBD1	CSVKQGTGANVLTF	TGCAGCGTCAAACAGGGGACCGGGGCCAACGTCCTGACTTTC
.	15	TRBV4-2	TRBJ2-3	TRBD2	CASCHSGGRDDTQYF	TGTGCCAGCTGCCATAGCGGGGGTAGGGACGATACGCAGTATTTT
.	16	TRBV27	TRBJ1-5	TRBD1	CASSPQDRVGNQPQHF	TGTGCCAGCAGTCCGCAGGACAGGGTAGGCAATCAGCCCCAGCATTTT
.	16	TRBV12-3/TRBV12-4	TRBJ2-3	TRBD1	CASSPRTGEKGDTQYF	TGTGCCAGCAGTCCCCGGACAGGGGAAAAGGGAGATACGCAGTATTTT
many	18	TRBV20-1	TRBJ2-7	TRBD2	CSAQEPWPTSGGSYEQYF	TGCAGTGCCCAAGAACCCTGGCCGACTAGCGGGGGTTCCTACGAGCAGTACTTC
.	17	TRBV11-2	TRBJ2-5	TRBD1	CASSSRQGAVYGETQYF	TGTGCCAGCAGCTCCCGGCAGGGGGCTGTCTATGGGGAGACCCAGTACTTC
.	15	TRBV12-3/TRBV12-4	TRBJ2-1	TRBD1	CASSPGTGYTYEQFF	TGTGCCAGCAGTCCCGGGACAGGTTATACATATGAGCAGTTCTTC
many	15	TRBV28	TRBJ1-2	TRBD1	CASSLGDRGLNGYTF	TGTGCCAGCAGTTTAGGGGACAGGGGTTTAAATGGCTACACCTTC
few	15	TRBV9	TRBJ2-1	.	CASSVGTHSYNEQFF	TGTGCCAGCAGCGTAGGTACACACTCCTACAATGAGCAGTTCTTC
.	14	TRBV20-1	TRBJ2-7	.	CSAGLTGLQYEQYF	TGCAGTGCAGGTTTAACGGGATTGCAGTACGAGCAGTACTTC
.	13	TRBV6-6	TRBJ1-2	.	CASSYTGVRKDTF	TGTGCCAGCAGTTACACTGGGGTTCGTAAGGACACCTTC
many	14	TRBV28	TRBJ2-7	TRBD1	CASSLWGQFYEQYF	TGTGCCAGCAGTTTATGGGGACAGTTCTACGAGCAGTACTTC
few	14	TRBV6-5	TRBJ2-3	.	CASSSDTSADTQYF	TGTGCCAGCAGTTCAGACACTAGTGCAGATACGCAGTATTTT
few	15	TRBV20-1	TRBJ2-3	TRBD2	CSARDGGRRADTQYF	TGCAGTGCTAGAGATGGCGGGAGAAGGGCAGATACGCAGTATTTT
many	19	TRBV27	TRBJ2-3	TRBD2	CASSLSGTSGGLRTDTQYF	TGTGCCAGCAGTTTATCCGGGACTAGCGGGGGGCTCCGCACAGATACGCAGTATTTT
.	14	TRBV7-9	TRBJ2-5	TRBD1	CASSAWDSQETQYF	TGTGCCAGCTCCGCGTGGGACAGTCAAGAGACCCAGTACTTC